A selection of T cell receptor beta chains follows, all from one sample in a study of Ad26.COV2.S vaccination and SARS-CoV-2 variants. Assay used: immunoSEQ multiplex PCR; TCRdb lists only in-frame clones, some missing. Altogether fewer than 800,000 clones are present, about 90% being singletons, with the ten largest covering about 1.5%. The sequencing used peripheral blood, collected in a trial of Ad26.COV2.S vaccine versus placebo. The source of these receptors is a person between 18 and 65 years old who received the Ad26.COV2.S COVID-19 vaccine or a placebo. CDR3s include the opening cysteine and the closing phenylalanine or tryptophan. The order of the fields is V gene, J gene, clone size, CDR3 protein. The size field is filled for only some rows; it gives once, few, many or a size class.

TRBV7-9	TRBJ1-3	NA	CASRKDSTGNTIYF
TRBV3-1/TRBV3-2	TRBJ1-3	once	CASSPSVSGNTIYF
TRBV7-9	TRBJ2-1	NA	CASSLGFGGNEQFF
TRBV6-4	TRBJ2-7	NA	CASMLFCGTLLAISYEQYF
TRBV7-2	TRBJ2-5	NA	CASTPTRGGETQYF
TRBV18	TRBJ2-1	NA	CASSPGSGTKGDLTGYNEQFF
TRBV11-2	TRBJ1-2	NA	CASSWSGSAYGYTF
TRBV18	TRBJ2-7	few	CASSPSQGYEQYF
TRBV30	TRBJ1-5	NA	CAWTQRESNQPQHF
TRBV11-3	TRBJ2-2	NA	CASSKDRGAAGELFF
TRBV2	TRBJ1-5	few	CASSGEDRGNQPQHF
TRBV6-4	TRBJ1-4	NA	CASSENGGKLFF
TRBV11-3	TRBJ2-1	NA	CASSFSGDYNEQFF
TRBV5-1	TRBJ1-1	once	CASRGMGDTEAFF
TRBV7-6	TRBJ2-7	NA	CASSAYDKSYEQYF
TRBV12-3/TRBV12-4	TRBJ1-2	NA	CASSFSRDGYTF
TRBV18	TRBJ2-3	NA	CASSPRRGQADTQYF
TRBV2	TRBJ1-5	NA	CASSEEAGGNQPQHF
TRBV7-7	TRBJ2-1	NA	CASSHGLAGVDEQFF
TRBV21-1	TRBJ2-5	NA	CASSPTGAQGLLETQYF
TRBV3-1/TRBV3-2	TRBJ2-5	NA	CASSQTLAGTPQETQYF
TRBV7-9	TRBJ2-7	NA	CASSLSWGTYEQYF
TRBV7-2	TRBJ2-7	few	CASSLRRELSYEQYF
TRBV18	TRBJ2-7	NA	CASSPDNSYEQYF
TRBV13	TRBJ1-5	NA	CASSLFGNQPQHF
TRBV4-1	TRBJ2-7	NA	CASSSERGPLYEQYF
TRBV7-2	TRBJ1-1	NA	CASRNRQGTNTEAFF